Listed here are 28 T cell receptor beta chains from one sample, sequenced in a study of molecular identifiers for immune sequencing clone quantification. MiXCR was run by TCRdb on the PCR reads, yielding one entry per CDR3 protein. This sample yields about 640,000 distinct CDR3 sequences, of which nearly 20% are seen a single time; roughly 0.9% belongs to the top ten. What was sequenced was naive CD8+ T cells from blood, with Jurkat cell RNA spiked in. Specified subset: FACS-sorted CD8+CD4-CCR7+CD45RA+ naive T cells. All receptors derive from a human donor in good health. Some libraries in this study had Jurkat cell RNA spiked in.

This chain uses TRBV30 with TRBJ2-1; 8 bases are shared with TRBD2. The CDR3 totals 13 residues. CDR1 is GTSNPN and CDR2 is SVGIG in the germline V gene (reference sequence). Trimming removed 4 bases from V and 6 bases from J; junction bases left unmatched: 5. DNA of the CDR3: TGTGCCTGGAACGAGCGGGGGTTCAATGAGCAGTTCTTC. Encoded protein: CAWNERGFNEQFF.

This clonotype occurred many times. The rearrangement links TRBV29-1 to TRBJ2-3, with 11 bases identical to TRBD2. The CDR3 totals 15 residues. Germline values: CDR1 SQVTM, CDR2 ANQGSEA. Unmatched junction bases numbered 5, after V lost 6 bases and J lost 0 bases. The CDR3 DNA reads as TGCAGCGTCCAAACTAGCGGGAGAAGCACAGATACGCAGTATTTT. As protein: CSVQTSGRSTDTQYF.

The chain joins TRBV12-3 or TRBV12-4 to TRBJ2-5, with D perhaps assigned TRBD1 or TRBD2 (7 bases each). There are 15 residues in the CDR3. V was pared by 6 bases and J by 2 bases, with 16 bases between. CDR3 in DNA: TGTGCCAGCAGGGGGGGGGCAGGGGGACAAGAGACCCAGTACTTC. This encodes CASRGGAGGQETQYF.

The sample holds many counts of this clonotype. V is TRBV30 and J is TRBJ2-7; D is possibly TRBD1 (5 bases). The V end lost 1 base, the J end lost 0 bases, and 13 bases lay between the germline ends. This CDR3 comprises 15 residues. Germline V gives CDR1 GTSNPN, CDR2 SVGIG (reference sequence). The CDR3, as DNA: TGTGCCTGGAGTGGTACAGGCCAGAGCTCCTACGAGCAGTACTTC. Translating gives CAWSGTGQSSYEQYF. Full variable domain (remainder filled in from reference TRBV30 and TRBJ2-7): SQTIHQWPATLVQPVGSPLSLECTVEGTSNPNLYWYRQAAGRGLQLLFYSVGIGQISSEVPQNLSASRPQDRQFILSSKKLLLSDSGFYLCAWSGTGQSSYEQYFGPGTRLTVT.

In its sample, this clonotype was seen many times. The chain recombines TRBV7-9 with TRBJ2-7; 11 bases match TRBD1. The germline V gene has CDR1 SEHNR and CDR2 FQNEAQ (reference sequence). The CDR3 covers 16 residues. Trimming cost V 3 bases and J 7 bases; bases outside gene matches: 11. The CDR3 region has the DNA TGTGCCAGCAGCTTTCCGGGACAGGGGGGACGCCGGGAGCAGTACTTC. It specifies CASSFPGQGGRREQYF. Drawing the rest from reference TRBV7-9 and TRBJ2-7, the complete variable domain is DTGVSQNPRHKITKRGQNVTFRCDPISEHNRLYWYRQTLGQGPEFLTYFQNEAQLEKSRLLSDRFSAERPKGSFSTLEIQRTEQGDSAMYLCASSFPGQGGRREQYFGPGTRLTVT.

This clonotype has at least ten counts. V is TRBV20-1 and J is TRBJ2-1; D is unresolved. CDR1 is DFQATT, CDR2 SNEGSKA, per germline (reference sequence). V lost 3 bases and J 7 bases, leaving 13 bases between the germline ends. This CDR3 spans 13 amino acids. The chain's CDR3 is CSASKLVWNEQFF. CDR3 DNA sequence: TGCAGTGCTAGTAAGCTGGTCTGGAATGAGCAGTTCTTC.

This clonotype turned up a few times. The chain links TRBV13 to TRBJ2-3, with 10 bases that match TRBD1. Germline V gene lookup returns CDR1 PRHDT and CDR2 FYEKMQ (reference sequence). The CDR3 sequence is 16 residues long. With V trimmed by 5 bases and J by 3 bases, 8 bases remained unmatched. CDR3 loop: CASSTMDRGITDTQYF. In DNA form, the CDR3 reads TGTGCCAGCAGCACCATGGACAGGGGGATTACAGATACGCAGTATTTT.

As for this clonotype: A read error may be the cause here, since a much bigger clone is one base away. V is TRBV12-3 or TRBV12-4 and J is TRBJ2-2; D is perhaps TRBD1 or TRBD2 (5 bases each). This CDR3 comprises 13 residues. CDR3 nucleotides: TGTGCCAGCAGTTTCCAGGGAGCCGGGGAGCTGGTTTTT. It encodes CASSFQGAGELVF.

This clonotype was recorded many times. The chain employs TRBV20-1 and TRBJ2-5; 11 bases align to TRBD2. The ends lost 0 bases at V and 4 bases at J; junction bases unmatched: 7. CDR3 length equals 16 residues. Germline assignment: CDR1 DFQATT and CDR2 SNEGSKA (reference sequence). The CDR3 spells CSAREGSGRALETQYF. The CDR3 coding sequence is TGCAGTGCTAGAGAGGGTAGCGGGAGGGCCTTAGAGACCCAGTACTTC.

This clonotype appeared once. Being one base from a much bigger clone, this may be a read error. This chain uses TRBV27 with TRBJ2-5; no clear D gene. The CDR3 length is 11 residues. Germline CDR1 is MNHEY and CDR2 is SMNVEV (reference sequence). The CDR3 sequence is CAGRTEETQYF. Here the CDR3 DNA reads TGTGCCGGCAGAACGGAGGAGACCCAGTACTTC.

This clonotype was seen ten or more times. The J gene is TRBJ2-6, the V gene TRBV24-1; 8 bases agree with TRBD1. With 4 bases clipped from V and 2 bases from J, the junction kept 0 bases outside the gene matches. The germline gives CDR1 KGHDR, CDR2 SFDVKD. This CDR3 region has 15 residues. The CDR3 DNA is TGTGCCACCAGTGAACAGGGGGCTGGGGCCAACGTCCTGACTTTC. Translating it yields CATSEQGAGANVLTF.

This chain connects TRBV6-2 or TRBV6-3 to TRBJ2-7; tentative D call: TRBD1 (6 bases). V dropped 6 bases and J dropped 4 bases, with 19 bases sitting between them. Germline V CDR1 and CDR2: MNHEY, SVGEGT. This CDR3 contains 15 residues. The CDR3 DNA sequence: TGTGCCAGCAGCAGGGGACCGACCCTATTATACGAGCAGTACTTC. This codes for CASSRGPTLLYEQYF.

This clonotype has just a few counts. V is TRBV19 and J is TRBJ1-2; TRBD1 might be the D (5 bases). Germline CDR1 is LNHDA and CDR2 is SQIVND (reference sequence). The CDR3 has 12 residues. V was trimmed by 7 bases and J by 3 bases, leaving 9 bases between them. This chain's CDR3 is CASNRGDYGYTF. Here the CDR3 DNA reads TGTGCCAGTAATAGAGGGGACTATGGCTACACCTTC.

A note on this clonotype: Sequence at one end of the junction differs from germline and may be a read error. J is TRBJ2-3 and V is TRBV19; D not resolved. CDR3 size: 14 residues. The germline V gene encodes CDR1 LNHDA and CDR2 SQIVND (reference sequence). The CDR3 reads CASKGYLVTDAQYF. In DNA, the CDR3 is TGTGCCAGTAAGGGCTATCTTGTCACAGATGCGCAGTATTTT.

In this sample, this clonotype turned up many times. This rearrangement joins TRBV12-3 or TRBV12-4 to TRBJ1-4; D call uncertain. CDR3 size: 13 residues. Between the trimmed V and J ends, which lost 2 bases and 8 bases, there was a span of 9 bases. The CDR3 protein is CASSLLAEEKLFF. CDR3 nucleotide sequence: TGTGCCAGCAGTTTACTAGCGGAGGAAAAACTGTTTTTT.

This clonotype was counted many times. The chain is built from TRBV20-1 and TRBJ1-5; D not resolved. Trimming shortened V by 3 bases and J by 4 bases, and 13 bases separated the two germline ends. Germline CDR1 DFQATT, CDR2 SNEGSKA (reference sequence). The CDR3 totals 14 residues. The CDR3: CSASPAGHNQPQHF. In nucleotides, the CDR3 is TGCAGTGCTAGCCCGGCGGGTCATAATCAGCCCCAGCATTTT.

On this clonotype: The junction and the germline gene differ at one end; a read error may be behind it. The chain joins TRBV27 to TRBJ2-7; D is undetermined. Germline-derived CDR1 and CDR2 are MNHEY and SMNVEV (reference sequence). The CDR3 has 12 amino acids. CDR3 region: CASSRGPYVQYF. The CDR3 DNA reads TGTGCCAGCAGTCGCGGACCCTACGTGCAGTACTTC.

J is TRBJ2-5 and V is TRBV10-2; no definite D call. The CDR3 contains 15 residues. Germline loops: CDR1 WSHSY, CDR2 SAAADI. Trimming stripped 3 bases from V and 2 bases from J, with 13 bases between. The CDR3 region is CASSESQWAQETQYF. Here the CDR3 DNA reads TGCGCCAGCAGTGAAAGCCAGTGGGCGCAAGAGACCCAGTACTTC.

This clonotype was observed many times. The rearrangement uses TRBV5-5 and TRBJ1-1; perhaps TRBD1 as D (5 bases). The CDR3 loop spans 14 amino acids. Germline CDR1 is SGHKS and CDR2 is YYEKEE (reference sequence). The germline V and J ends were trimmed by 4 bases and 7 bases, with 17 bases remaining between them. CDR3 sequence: CASSRNPGPIEAFF. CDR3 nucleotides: TGTGCCAGCAGCCGTAACCCGGGACCAATTGAAGCTTTCTTT.

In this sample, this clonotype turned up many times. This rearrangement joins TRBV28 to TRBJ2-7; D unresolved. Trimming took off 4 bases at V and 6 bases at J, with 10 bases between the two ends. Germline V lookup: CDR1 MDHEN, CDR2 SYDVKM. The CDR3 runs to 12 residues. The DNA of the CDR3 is TGTGCCAGCAGTTCAATCGGTTCCGAGCAGTACTTC. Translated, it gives CASSSIGSEQYF.

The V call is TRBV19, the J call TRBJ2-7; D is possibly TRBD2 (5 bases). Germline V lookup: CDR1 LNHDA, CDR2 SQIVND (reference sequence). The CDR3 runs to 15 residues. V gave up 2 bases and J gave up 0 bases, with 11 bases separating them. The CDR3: CASSITASSSYEQYF. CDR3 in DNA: TGTGCCAGTAGTATAACGGCTAGCAGCTCCTACGAGCAGTACTTC.

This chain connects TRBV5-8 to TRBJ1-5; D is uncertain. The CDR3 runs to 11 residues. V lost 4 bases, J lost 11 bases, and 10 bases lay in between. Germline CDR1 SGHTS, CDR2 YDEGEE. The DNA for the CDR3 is TGTGCCAGCAGCCTTCCTAATTCCCAGCATTTT. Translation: CASSLPNSQHF. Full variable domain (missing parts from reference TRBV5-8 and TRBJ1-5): EAGVTQSPTHLIKTRGQQATLRCSPISGHTSVYWYQQALGLGLQFLLWYDEGEERNRGNFPPRFSGRQFPNYSSELNVNALELEDSALYLCASSLPNSQHFGDGTRLSIL.

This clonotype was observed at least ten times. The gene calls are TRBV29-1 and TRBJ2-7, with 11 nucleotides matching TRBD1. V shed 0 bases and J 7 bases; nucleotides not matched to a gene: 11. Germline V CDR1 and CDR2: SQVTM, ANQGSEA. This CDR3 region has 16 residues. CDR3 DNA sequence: TGCAGCGTTGAAGATCTAGGGGACAGGGGGGGCGTGGAGCAGTACTTC. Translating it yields CSVEDLGDRGGVEQYF.

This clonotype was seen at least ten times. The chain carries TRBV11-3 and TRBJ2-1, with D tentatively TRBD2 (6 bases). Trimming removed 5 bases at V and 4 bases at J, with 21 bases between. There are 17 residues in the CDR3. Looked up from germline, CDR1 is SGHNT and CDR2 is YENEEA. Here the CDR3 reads CASSTNRDSSNYNEQFF. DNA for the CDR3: TGTGCCAGCAGCACAAACCGGGACTCCTCGAATTACAATGAGCAGTTCTTC.

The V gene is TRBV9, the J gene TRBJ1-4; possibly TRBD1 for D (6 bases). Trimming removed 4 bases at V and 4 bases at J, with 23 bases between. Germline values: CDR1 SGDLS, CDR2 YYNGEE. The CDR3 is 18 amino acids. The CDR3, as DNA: TGTGCCAGCAGCCCGAGGGGGGCAACTCGGGGCGGTAATGAAAAACTGTTTTTT. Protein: CASSPRGATRGGNEKLFF.

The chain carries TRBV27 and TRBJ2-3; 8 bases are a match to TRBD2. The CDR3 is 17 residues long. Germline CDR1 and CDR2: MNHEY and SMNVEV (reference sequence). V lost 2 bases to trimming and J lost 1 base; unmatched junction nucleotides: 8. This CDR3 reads CASSLIQSRGGTDTQYF. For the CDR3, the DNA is TGTGCCAGCAGTTTAATTCAATCGCGGGGGGGCACAGATACGCAGTATTTT.

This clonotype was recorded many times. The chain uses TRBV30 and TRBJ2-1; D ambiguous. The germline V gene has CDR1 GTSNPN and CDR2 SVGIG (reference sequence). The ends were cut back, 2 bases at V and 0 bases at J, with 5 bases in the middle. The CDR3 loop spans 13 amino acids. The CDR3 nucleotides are TGTGCCTGGAGTTATAGCTCCTACAATGAGCAGTTCTTC. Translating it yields CAWSYSSYNEQFF.

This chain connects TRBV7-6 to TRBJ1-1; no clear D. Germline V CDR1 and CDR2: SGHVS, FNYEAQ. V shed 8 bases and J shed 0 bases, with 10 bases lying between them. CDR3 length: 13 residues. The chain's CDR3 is CASGLSVNTEAFF. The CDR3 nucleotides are TGTGCCAGCGGTTTGTCCGTGAACACTGAAGCTTTCTTT.